What follows is one T cell receptor (beta chain) and its context. Its antigen is as yet unknown. The data derive from a study of cytomegalovirus exposure and HLA in healthy donors. Study-level findings and limits: The classifier, whose performance was assessed in both the original and validation cohorts, reportedly diagnosed cytomegalovirus status with high specificity and sensitivity. Confirmation in vitro established that a few CMV-associated chains were specific for CMV antigens. Listed as cytomegalovirus-associated were 150 or so TCR beta chains.

The donors belonged to the approximately 130-subject validation cohort, separate from the roughly 600-subject first cohort. Profiling relied on immunoSEQ multiplex PCR, and the TCRdb table lists in-frame clones only, not all of them. Counted here are around 99,000 clones, about 90% occurring once; the ten biggest clones make up more than 2%. This CDR3 region has 16 residues. Per the germline V gene, CDR1 is MDHEN and CDR2 is SYDVKM. The V gene end was trimmed by 5 bases and the J gene end by 4 bases; junction bases not matched to a gene: 12. Sample: PBMCs. This TCR derives from a woman between 18 and 30 years old in good health and CMV-seronegative. V and J are TRBV28 and TRBJ2-5, with TRBD1 matching 8 bases. CDR3 amino acids: CASSPPRTGRRETQYF. Written as DNA, the CDR3 is TGTGCCAGCAGTCCTCCCAGGACAGGGCGTCGAGAGACCCAGTACTTC.